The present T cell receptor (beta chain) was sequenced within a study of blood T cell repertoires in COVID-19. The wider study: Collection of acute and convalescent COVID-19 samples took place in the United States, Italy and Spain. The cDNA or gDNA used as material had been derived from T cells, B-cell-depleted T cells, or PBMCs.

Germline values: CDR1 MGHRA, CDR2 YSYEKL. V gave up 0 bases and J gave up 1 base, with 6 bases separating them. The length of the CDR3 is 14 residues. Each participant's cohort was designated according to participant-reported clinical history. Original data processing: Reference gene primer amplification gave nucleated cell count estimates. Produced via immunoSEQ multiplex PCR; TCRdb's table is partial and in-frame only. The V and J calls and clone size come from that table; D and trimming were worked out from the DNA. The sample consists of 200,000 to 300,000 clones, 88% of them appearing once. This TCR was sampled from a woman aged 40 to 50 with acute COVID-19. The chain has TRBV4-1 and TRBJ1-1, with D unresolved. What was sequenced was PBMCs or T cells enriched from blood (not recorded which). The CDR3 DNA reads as TGCGCCAGCAGCCAAGATGCGCCGAACACTGAAGCTTTCTTT. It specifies CASSQDAPNTEAFF.